The source of this T cell receptor beta chain is a study of T cells in Graves' hyperthyroidism and ophthalmopathy. Researchers amplified the TCR beta CDR3 regions from RNA transcripts. HTBI primers were employed in a first-round RT-PCR of the TCR CDR3. TCRdb called the multiplex PCR reads again in MiXCR, with one record for every CDR3 protein. The data contain hundreds of thousands of distinct CDR3 sequences, roughly 22% of them seen just once; the ten biggest clones take up roughly 35%. Patients showing uncontrolled infection, other autoimmune disease, pregnancy or lactation were ineligible. Over 9 ml of fresh peripheral blood supplied the PBMCs. Germline-derived CDR1 and CDR2 are KGHDR and SFDVKD. The V gene lost 4 bases and the J gene lost 4 bases, with 12 bases spanning the gap. This CDR3 is built from 14 residues.

The chain is built from TRBV24-1 and TRBJ1-2, with D hard to call. The material sequenced was blood. The receptor's source is a woman aged 40 to 49 with Graves' ophthalmopathy. CDR3 sequence: CATSEGGDPYGYTF. The CDR3 DNA reads TGTGCCACCAGTGAGGGCGGAGACCCCTATGGCTACACCTTC.